This note documents a single TCR beta chain sequence. The specificity of this receptor is unknown. One base away there is no much larger clone; base qualities are not given. This record belongs to a study of tumor-infiltrating lymphocytes in oesophageal squamous cell carcinoma (dated by TCRdb to the mid-2010s). Library prep was done by PCR. The data were produced on an Illumina HiSeq 2000. Starting from the raw public reads, TCRdb applied fastp trimming at Q25, assembled clones with MiXCR and retained in-frame beta chains. Rows with a matching CDR3 protein are joined into one entry that keeps the most common DNA and genes. The sample profile shows roughly 15,000 distinct CDR3 sequences; 53% of them were found once. More than 15% of the sample goes to the ten largest clones. From the cysteine up to the phenylalanine, the CDR3 has a length of 14 residues. The DNA shown is the 42-base CDR3, in frame from base 1.

Rearrangement joined TRBV12-3 or TRBV12-4 to TRBJ2-1, with 8 junctional bases fitting TRBD2. The end of the DNA is better explained by TRBJ2-7, so the J call may be wrong. The sample consisted of esophageal tumor tissue. This sequence originates from a male donor with esophageal squamous cell carcinoma. The CDR3 in this case is CASSFSAGVNEQYF. The sequence in DNA is TGTGCCAGCAGTTTTTCAGCGGGAGTCAATGAGCAGTACTTC.